This T cell receptor (beta chain) was sequenced during a study of cytomegalovirus exposure and HLA in healthy donors. Findings and caveats of the study: Using a false discovery rate of 0.05, a later analysis showed that 16,951 TCR beta sequences were associated with HLA alleles. As a later analysis showed, a missense DCLRE1C variant was linked to trimming of TCR beta V- and J-genes. Reportedly, cytomegalovirus status was diagnosed with high sensitivity and specificity. Reports state that TCR beta sequences accurately predicted most subjects' HLA-A and HLA-B alleles.

V was shortened by 6 bases and J by 2 bases, with 16 bases between the two germline ends. The V gene's germline CDR1 is LNHDA and CDR2 SQIVND (reference sequence). This CDR3 spans 15 amino acids. This clone has just one count. Its antigen is as yet unknown. The PCR employed 60 Vbeta primers together with 13 Jbeta primers. Using immunoSEQ multiplex PCR, the repertoire was profiled, and TCRdb retains in-frame clones only, with some absent. The data hold roughly 160,000 clones, with approximately 80% observed a single time. The sample comprised PBMCs. This TCR came from a man between 40 and 49 years old in good health and CMV-seronegative. This sequence joins TRBV19 and TRBJ2-5; possible D gene TRBD1, 5 bases. The CDR3 loop reads CASSQSKGVQETQYF. Here the CDR3 DNA reads TGTGCCAGTAGCCAAAGTAAAGGGGTTCAAGAGACCCAGTACTTC. The full variable domain, in which reference TRBV19 and TRBJ2-5 provide the parts outside the CDR3, is DGGITQSPKYLFRKEGQNVTLSCEQNLNHDAMYWYRQDPGQGLRLIYYSQIVNDFQKGDIAEGYSVSREKKESFPLTVTSAQKNPTAFYLCASSQSKGVQETQYFGPGTRLLVL.